This T cell receptor beta chain was retrieved from a study of cytotoxic CD8 clonotypes in ibrutinib-treated CLL. The junction had 3 bases not matched to a gene; V was cut back by 0 bases and J by 2 bases. The V gene's germline CDR1 is SGDLS and CDR2 YYNGEE. This CDR3 has 15 residues. Measured with immunoSEQ multiplex PCR; TCRdb has only the in-frame clones, and not every one. Here the sample spans 150,000 to 200,000 clones, roughly four fifths being singletons. The sequence came from a human donor with chronic lymphocytic leukemia. The sequencing here drew on PBMCs, taken after 24 months of ibrutinib treatment. The chain couples TRBV9 to TRBJ2-7; TRBD2 agrees at 9 bases. The CDR3 reads CASSVGTSAAYEQYF. The DNA for the CDR3 is TGTGCCAGCAGCGTAGGGACTAGCGCCGCCTACGAGCAGTACTTC.